The text below deals with one T cell receptor (beta chain). The target of this receptor is not known. No qualities accompany the bases; no much larger clone lies one base away. Measured from the cysteine to the phenylalanine, the CDR3 is 16 residues long. The only DNA kept is the CDR3, 48 bases in frame from the first base. V drops 3 bases and J drops 5 bases, leaving 18 bases in between. CDR1 KGHSH and CDR2 LQKENI are derived from the germline V gene. The data stem from a study of T cells in localized non-small cell lung cancer (dated by TCRdb to 2019 to 2021). Looking at the study overall: Comparing tumors with uninvolved tumor-adjacent lungs, the study looked at the T cell repertoires of 200 to 250 patients with early-stage NSCLC. All 236 NSCLC patients in the cohort were treatment-naive and had localized lung tumors that were resected. The mean age of the NSCLC patients was approximately 71 years, with fewer than 150 men and approximately 100 women. Study-level results and caveats: A median of about 50 of the top 100 tumor clones turned up in the paired uninvolved adjacent lung, and roughly 28 of those clones also ranked among the top 100 of that same adjacent lung. Because multi-region sequencing of the tumors was not done, intratumor heterogeneity could not be ruled out. Because the study design was exploratory, TCR variables were selected using unadjusted p-values without false-discovery rate correction. Uninvolved tumor-adjacent lung showed the highest T cell clonality, higher than tumor, which suggests more focused antigenic responses in the uninvolved tumor-adjacent lung. Longer overall survival was associated with higher T cell density in blood, whereas shorter survival was associated with higher clonality in adjacent lung.

TCR beta CDR3 regions were sequenced from DNA using the immunoSEQ Assay. Regarding the original processing steps: T cell density was computed as TCR beta template counts normalized to usable DNA estimated by amplifying housekeeping genes. The preseqR package was used to estimate richness by extrapolating to 400,000 templates for PBMC samples and to 120,000 templates for tissue samples. Clonality was calculated as one minus Pielou's evenness. Differential abundance testing on productive amino-acid clonotypes, with a minimum total count of 5 and an alpha of 0.1, was used to identify tissue-enriched TCRs. Repertoire overlap between compartments was quantified with the Jaccard Index and Morisita Overlap Index. TCR beta CDR3s were clustered by GLIPH together with public tetramer-defined viral CDR3s, and at least three viral sequences plus V-gene enrichment were required for viral motifs. The source is immuneACCESS, and TCRdb retained only in-frame sequences with V and J called. Part of the clones is not carried over; for the studies checked, unresolved V genes explain less than half of this, and the remainder is unexplained. The V and J calls and clone size are taken from that table; D and trimming were inferred from the DNA. The sample table shows fewer than 90,000 clones, and approximately 85% are seen once. The top ten hold more than 2.5% of the sample.

At diagnosis, tumor, uninvolved tumor-adjacent lung and peripheral blood were collected and then preserved as a mix of FFPE and fresh-frozen material. For TCR repertoire profiling, blood samples were analyzed in the form of peripheral blood mononuclear cells. The receptor comes from a man aged 40 to 75 with stage I lung adenocarcinoma. This sample comprised peripheral blood, obtained before any cancer treatment. This sequence uses TRBV18 and TRBJ2-3, with the D gene not clear enough to name. The bases read TGTGCCAGCTCACCCCTGGGGTCGGCTAGTCAAGATACGCAGTATTTT. Its coded protein is CASSPLGSASQDTQYF. With all but the CDR3 taken from the reference TRBV18 and TRBJ2-3 genes, the full variable domain is: NAGVMQNPRHLVRRRGQEARLRCSPMKGHSHVYWYRQLPEEGLKFMVYLQKENIIDESGMPKERFSAEFPKEGPSILRIQQVVRGDSAAYFCASSPLGSASQDTQYFGPGTRLTVL.